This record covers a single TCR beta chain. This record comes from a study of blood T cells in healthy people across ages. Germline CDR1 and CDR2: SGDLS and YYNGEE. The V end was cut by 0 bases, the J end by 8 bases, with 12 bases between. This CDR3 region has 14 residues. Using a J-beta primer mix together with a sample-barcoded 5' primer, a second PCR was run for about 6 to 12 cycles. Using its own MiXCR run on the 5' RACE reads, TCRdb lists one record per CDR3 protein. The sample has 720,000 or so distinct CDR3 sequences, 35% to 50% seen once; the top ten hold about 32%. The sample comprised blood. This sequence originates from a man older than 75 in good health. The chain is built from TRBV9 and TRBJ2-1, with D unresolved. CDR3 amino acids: CASSVGGRVYEQFF. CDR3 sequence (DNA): TGTGCCAGCAGCGTAGGGGGTCGAGTCTATGAGCAGTTCTTC.